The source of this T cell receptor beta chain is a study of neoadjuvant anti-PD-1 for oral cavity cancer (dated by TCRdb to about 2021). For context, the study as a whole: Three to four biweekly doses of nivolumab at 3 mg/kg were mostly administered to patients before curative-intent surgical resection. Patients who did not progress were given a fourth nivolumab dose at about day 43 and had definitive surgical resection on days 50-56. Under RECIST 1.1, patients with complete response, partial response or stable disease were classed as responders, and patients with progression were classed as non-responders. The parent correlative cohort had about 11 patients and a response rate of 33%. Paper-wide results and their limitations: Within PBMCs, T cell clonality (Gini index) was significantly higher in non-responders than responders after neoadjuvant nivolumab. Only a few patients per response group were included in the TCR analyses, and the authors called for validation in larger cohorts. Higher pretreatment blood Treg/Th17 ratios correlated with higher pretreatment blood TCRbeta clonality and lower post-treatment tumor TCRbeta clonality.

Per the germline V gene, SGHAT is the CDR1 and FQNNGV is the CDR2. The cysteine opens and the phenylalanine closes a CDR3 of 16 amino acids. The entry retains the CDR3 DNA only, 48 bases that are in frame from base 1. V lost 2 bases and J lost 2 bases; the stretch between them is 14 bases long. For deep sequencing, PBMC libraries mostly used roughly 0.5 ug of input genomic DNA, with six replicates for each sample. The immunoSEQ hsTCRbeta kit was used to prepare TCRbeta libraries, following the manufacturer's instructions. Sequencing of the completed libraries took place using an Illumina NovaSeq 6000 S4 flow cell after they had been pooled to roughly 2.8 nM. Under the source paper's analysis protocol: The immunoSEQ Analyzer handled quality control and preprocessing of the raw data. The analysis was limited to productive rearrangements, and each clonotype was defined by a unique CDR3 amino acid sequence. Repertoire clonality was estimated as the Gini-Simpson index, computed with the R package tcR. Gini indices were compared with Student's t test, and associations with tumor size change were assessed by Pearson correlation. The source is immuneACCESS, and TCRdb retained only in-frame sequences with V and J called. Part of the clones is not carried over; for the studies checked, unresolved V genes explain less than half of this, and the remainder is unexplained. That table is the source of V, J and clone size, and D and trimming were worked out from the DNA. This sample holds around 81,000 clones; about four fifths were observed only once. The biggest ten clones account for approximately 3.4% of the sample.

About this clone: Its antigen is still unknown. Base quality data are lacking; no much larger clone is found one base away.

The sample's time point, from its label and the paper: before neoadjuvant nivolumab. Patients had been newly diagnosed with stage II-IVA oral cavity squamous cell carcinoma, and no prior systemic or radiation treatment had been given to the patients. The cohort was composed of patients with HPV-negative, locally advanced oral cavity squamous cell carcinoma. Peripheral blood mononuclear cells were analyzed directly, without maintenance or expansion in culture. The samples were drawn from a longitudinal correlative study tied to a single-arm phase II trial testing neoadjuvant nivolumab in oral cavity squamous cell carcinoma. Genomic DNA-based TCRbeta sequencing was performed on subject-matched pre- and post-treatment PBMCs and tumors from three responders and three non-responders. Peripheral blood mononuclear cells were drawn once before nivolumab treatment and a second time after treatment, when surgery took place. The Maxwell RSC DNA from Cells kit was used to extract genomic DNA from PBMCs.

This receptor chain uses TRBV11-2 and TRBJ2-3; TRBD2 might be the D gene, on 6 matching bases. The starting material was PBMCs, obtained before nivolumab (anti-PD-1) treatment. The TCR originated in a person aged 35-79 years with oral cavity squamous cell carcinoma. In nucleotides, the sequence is TGTGCCAGCAGCTTAACTCCTCTAGCGTCCACAGATACGCAGTATTTT. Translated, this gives CASSLTPLASTDTQYF.